What follows are 18 T cell receptor beta chains derived from one specimen sequenced in a study of identical twins. MiXCR, run by TCRdb on the 5' RACE reads, gives a single entry per CDR3 protein. This table has around 510,000 distinct CDR3 sequences, roughly an eighth appearing once. These data were also filed under a second study, of yellow fever vaccine responses in identical twins.

The specimen sequenced was CD4+ T cells sorted from blood. The receptor source for this set is a woman aged 18 to 35 in good health.

In its sample, this clonotype was seen a few times. Germline is not matched at one junction end, which may reflect a read error. The chain carries TRBV6-2 or TRBV6-3 and TRBJ2-1; TRBD1 agrees at 8 bases. The CDR3 sequence is 14 residues long. The germline V gene has CDR1 MNHEY and CDR2 SVGEGT. The CDR3 bases are TGTGCCAGCAGTGACTCGAACCGACAGGGGATGACGTTCTTC. Its translation is CASSDSNRQGMTFF.

The table lists this clonotype with a few counts. The chain has TRBV6-5 and TRBJ2-7; 10 nucleotides line up with TRBD1. The germline CDR1 and CDR2 sequences are MNHEY and SVGAGI. After removal of 1 base from V and 5 bases from J, the junction contained 5 bases not matched to a gene. The CDR3 length is 15 residues. This CDR3 is CASSYWRQGADEQYF. CDR3 coding DNA: TGTGCCAGCAGTTACTGGAGACAGGGGGCCGACGAGCAGTACTTC.

The chain joins TRBV6-2 or TRBV6-3 to TRBJ2-3; 9 bases fit TRBD1. V gave up 5 bases and J gave up 2 bases; unmatched junction bases: 11. Looked up from germline, CDR1 is MNHEY and CDR2 is SVGEGT. The length of the CDR3 is 17 residues. CDR3 sequence: CASSPYPGQGNTDTQYF. The CDR3 DNA is TGTGCCAGCAGTCCTTACCCGGGACAGGGAAACACAGATACGCAGTATTTT.

This clonotype has ten or more counts. The rearrangement links TRBV29-1 to TRBJ1-4, with 10 bases identical to TRBD1. The V gene end was trimmed by 4 bases and the J gene end by 6 bases; junction bases not matched to a gene: 2. The CDR3 length is 13 residues. Per the germline V gene, CDR1 is SQVTM and CDR2 is ANQGSEA. CDR3 amino acids: CSVATGGDEKLFF. DNA for the CDR3: TGCAGCGTTGCGACAGGGGGCGATGAAAAACTGTTTTTT.

In its sample, this clonotype was seen a few times. This chain links TRBV7-9 with TRBJ2-2; no definite D call. The CDR3 covers 14 residues. Germline V gene data show CDR1 as SEHNR and CDR2 as FQNEAQ (reference sequence). V shed 11 bases and J shed 0 bases, with 13 bases lying between them. Written as DNA, the CDR3 is TGTGCCGGAACGAAACTCGCGAACACCGGGGAGCTGTTTTTT. Translating gives CAGTKLANTGELFF.

The chain joins TRBV28 to TRBJ2-7; tentative D call: TRBD2 (5 bases). The ends were cut back, 3 bases at V and 5 bases at J, with 14 bases in the middle. The CDR3 has 14 residues. In germline, CDR1 is MDHEN, CDR2 SYDVKM. The CDR3, as DNA: TGTGCCAGCAGTTTCCGGACGCGGAGGCACGAGCAGTACTTC. The encoded protein is CASSFRTRRHEQYF.

In its sample, this clonotype was seen a few times. The chain combines TRBV5-1 with TRBJ2-1; TRBD2 aligns across 9 bases. The CDR3 is 15 residues long. The J segment lost 10 bases and the V segment lost 7 bases, leaving 15 bases of the junction unmatched. Germline-derived CDR1 and CDR2 are SGHRS and YFSETQ. CDR3 protein: CASSNNEGTSREQFF. In nucleotides, the CDR3 is TGCGCCAGCTCGAATAACGAGGGGACTAGCAGGGAGCAGTTCTTC.

This clonotype was detected ten times or more. The chain is built from TRBV3-1 and TRBJ1-5, with 9 positions matching TRBD1. V lost 7 bases to trimming and J lost 1 base; unmatched junction nucleotides: 5. This CDR3 comprises 15 residues. Germline V gene lookup returns CDR1 LGHDT and CDR2 YNNKEL (reference sequence). CDR3 bases: TGTGCCAGCAACACCGGGACAGGGAGCAATCAGCCCCAGCATTTT. The encoded protein is CASNTGTGSNQPQHF.

Regarding this clonotype: Sequence at one end of the junction differs from germline and may be a read error. V is TRBV7-9 and J is TRBJ1-4; 10 bases fit TRBD1. In germline, CDR1 is SEHNR, CDR2 FQNEAQ (reference sequence). The CDR3 loop spans 15 amino acids. The CDR3 region is CAGSPTGTGDEKLFF. The CDR3 region has the DNA TGTGCCGGCAGCCCTACCGGGACAGGGGACGAAAAACTGTTTTTT.

Many counts were recorded for this clonotype. This chain links TRBV7-2 with TRBJ2-3; no clear D gene. The V gene's germline CDR1 is SGHTA and CDR2 FQGNSA. This CDR3 spans 13 amino acids. V lost 5 bases to trimming and J lost 3 bases, with 9 bases between them. CDR3 bases: TGTGCCAGCAGCCCCGCTTTTACAGATACGCAGTATTTT. Protein sequence: CASSPAFTDTQYF.

This chain links TRBV29-1 with TRBJ2-2; 9 bases agree with TRBD1. The ends lost 6 bases at V and 3 bases at J; junction bases unmatched: 5. CDR3 size: 14 residues. CDR1 and CDR2 from the germline V gene are SQVTM and ANQGSEA. The CDR3 nucleotides are TGCAGCGTAGGGACAGGGATAGACACCGGGGAGCTGTTTTTT. This sequence encodes CSVGTGIDTGELFF.

The chain employs TRBV7-9 and TRBJ2-5; TRBD1 might be the D (6 bases). Trimming removed 5 bases at V and 3 bases at J, with 16 bases between. The CDR3 is 15 amino acids. Germline loops: CDR1 SEHNR, CDR2 FQNEAQ (reference sequence). The CDR3 nucleotides are TGTGCCAGCAGCGACGGGACACTCTGGAAAGAGACCCAGTACTTC. This sequence encodes CASSDGTLWKETQYF.

This clonotype turned up a few times. This chain's CDR3 is CASSLAGSGRAEDTQYF. The CDR3 region has the DNA TGTGCCAGCAGCTTAGCGGGAAGCGGGAGGGCCGAGGATACGCAGTATTTT. J is TRBJ2-3 and V is TRBV7-2; 10 nucleotides align to TRBD2. Germline V gene lookup returns CDR1 SGHTA and CDR2 FQGNSA. V lost 0 bases to trimming and J lost 6 bases; unmatched junction nucleotides: 9. The CDR3 covers 17 residues.

The table lists this clonotype with a few counts. The chain links TRBV5-4 to TRBJ1-6; 12 positions match TRBD1. Per germline, CDR1 SGHNT and CDR2 YYREEE (reference sequence). The CDR3 spans 17 residues. Trimming at V came to 5 bases and at J to 1 base, leaving 4 bases not matched to a gene. The DNA for the CDR3 is TGTGCCAGCAGTGGGACAGGGGGCCGGTCCTATAATTCACCCCTCCACTTT. As protein: CASSGTGGRSYNSPLHF.

This sequence joins TRBV5-4 and TRBJ2-3, with TRBD2 matching over 9 bases. The CDR3 length is 17 residues. Germline CDR1 reads SGHNT; CDR2 reads YYREEE (reference sequence). Trimming cost V 0 bases and J 5 bases; bases outside gene matches: 10. The CDR3 DNA reads TGTGCCAGCAGCTTGGCCCCGGCGGGGGGGCGATTAGATACGCAGTATTTT. Translated: CASSLAPAGGRLDTQYF.

This chain connects TRBV2 to TRBJ2-7; D perhaps matches TRBD1 (5 bases). This CDR3 region has 15 residues. Trimming took 8 bases from V and 0 from J, leaving 17 bases between them. From germline, CDR1 is SNHLY and CDR2 FYNNEI. In nucleotides, the CDR3 is TGTGCCAGCCACCTCAGGGCGTTGGTCTCCTACGAGCAGTACTTC. Its translation: CASHLRALVSYEQYF.

The chain combines TRBV4-2 with TRBJ2-5; 9 nucleotides agree with TRBD2. There are 16 residues in the CDR3. Trimming removed 1 base from V and 3 bases from J; junction bases left unmatched: 6. Germline V lookup: CDR1 LGHNA, CDR2 YNFKEQ. The CDR3, as DNA: TGTGCCAGCAGCCAAGTACCGCAGCGGGGGGAAGAGACCCAGTACTTC. It codes for CASSQVPQRGEETQYF.

This clonotype was detected only a few times. This rearrangement joins TRBV21-1 to TRBJ2-7; the table's D call TRBD2 went unverified against the DNA. TRBV21-1 is given as a pseudogene. This CDR3 region has 16 residues. Here the CDR3 reads CASSNGRVIPDYEQYF. In nucleotides, the CDR3 is TGTGCCAGCAGCAACGGCAGGGTAATTCCGGATTACGAGCAGTACTTC.